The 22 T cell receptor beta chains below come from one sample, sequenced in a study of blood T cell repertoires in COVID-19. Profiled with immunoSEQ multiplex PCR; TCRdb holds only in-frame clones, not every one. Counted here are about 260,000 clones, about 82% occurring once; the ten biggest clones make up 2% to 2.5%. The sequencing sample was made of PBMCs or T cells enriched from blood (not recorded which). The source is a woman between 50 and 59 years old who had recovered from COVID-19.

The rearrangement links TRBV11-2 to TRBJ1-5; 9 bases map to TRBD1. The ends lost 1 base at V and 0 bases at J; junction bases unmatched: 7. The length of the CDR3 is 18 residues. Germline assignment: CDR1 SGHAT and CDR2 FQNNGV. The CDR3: CASSLADRGYYSNQPQHF. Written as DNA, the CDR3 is TGTGCCAGCAGCTTAGCGGACAGGGGATACTATAGCAATCAGCCCCAGCATTTT.

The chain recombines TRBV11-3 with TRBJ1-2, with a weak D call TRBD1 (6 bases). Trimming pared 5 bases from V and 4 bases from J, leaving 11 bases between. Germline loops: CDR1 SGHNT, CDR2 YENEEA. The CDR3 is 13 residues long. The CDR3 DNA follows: TGTGCCAGCAGCCCTGGACAGAGCTATGGCTACACCTTC. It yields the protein CASSPGQSYGYTF. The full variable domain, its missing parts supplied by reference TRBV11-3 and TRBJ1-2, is EAGVVQSPRYKIIEKKQPVAFWCNPISGHNTLYWYLQNLGQGPELLIRYENEEAVDDSQLPKDRFSAERLKGVDSTLKIQPAELGDSAVYLCASSPGQSYGYTFGSGTRLTVV.

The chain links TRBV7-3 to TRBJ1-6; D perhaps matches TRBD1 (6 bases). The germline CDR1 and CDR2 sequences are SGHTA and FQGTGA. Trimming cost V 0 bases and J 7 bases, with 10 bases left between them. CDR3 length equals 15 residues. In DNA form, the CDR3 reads TGTGCCAGCAGCTTAACATCACAGGGAAATTCACCCCTCCACTTT. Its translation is CASSLTSQGNSPLHF.

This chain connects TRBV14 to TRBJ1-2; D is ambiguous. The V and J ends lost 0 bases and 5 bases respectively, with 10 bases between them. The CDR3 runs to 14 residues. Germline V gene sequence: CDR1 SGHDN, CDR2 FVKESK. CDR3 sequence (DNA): TGTGCCAGCAGCCAAGATGGCAGGCTTTATGGCTACACCTTC. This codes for CASSQDGRLYGYTF. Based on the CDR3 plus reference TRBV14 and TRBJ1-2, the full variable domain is EAGVTQFPSHSVIEKGQTVTLRCDPISGHDNLYWYRRVMGKEIKFLLHFVKESKQDESGMPNNRFLAERTGGTYSTLKVQPAELEDSGVYFCASSQDGRLYGYTFGSGTRLTVV.

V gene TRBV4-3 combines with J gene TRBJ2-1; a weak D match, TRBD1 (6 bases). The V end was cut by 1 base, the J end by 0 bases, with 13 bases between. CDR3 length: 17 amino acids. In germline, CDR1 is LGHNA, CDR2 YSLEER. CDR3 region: CASSQVWTESSYNEQFF. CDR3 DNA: TGCGCCAGCAGCCAAGTATGGACAGAGAGCTCCTACAATGAGCAGTTCTTC.

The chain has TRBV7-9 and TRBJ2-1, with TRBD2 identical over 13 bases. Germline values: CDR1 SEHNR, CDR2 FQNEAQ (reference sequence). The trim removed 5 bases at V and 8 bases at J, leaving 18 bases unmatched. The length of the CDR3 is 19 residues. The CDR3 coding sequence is TGTGCCAGCAGCCCGGCTGGACTAGCGGGAGATCAAGATGTCTATGAGCAGTTCTTC. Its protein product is CASSPAGLAGDQDVYEQFF. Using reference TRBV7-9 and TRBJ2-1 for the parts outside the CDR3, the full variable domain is DTGVSQNPRHKITKRGQNVTFRCDPISEHNRLYWYRQTLGQGPEFLTYFQNEAQLEKSRLLSDRFSAERPKGSFSTLEIQRTEQGDSAMYLCASSPAGLAGDQDVYEQFFGPGTRLTVL.

The CDR3 DNA sequence: TGTGCCAGCAGCGGATCTAGCGGGGGCCTCACAGATACGCAGTATTTT. It specifies CASSGSSGGLTDTQYF. The chain links TRBV7-2 to TRBJ2-3, with 10 bases that match TRBD2. Germline CDR1 reads SGHTA; CDR2 reads FQGNSA. The ends lost 5 bases at V and 2 bases at J; junction bases unmatched: 7. This CDR3 comprises 16 residues.

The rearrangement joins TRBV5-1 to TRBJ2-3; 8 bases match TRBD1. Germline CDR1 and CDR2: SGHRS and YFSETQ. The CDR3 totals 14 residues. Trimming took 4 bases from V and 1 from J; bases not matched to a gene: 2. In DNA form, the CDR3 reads TGCGCCAGCAGCCAGGACAGGGGCACAGATACGCAGTATTTT. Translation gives CASSQDRGTDTQYF.

DNA for the CDR3: TGTGCCAGCAGCTTAGGGGTAGCTGTTGCCGAGACCCAGTACTTC. As protein: CASSLGVAVAETQYF. The chain joins TRBV7-8 to TRBJ2-5; no reliable D call. This CDR3 region has 15 residues. Germline V CDR1 and CDR2: SGHVS, FQNEAQ. V dropped 1 base and J dropped 5 bases, with 14 bases sitting between them. The whole variable domain, remainder taken from reference TRBV7-8 and TRBJ2-5, is GAGVSQSPRYKVAKRGQDVALRCDPISGHVSLFWYQQALGQGPEFLTYFQNEAQLDKSGLPSDRFFAERPEGSVSTLKIQRTQQEDSAVYLCASSLGVAVAETQYFGPGTRLLVL.

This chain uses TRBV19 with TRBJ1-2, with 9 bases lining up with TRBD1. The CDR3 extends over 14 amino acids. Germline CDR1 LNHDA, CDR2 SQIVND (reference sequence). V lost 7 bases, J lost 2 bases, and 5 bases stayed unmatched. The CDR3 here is CASTQGQGNYGYTF. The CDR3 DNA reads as TGTGCCAGTACCCAAGGACAGGGGAACTATGGCTACACCTTC.

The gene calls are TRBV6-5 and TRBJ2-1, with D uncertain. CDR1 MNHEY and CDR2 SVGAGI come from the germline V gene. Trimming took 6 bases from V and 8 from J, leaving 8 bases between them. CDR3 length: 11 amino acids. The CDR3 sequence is CASRSPDEQFF. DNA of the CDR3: TGTGCCAGCAGATCCCCTGATGAGCAGTTCTTC.

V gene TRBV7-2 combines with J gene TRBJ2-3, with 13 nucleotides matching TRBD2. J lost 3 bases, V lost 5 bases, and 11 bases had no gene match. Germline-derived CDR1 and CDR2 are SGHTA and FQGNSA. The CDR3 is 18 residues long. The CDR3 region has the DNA TGTGCCAGCAGCGTCCGCCCGGGACTAGCGGGGTTGACAGATACGCAGTATTTT. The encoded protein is CASSVRPGLAGLTDTQYF.

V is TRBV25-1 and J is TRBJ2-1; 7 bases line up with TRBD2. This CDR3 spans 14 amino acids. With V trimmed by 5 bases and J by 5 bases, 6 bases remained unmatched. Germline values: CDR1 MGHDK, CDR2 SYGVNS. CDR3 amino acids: CASSRSGEHNEQFF. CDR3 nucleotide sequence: TGTGCCAGCAGTAGGAGCGGGGAACACAATGAGCAGTTCTTC. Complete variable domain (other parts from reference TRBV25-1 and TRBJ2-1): EADIYQTPRYLVIGTGKKITLECSQTMGHDKMYWYQQDPGMELHLIHYSYGVNSTEKGDLSSESTVSRIRTEHFPLTLESARPSHTSQYLCASSRSGEHNEQFFGPGTRLTVL.

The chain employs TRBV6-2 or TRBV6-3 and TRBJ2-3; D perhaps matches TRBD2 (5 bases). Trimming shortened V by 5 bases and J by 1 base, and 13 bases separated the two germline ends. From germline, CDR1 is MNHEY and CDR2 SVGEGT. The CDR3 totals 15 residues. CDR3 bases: TGTGCCAGCAGTCGCCCACTAGAACGCACAGATACGCAGTATTTT. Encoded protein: CASSRPLERTDTQYF.

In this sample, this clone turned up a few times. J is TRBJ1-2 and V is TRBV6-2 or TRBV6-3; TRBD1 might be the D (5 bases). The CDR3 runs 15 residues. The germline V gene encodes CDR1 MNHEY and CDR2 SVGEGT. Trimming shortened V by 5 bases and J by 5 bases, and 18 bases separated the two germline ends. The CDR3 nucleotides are TGTGCCAGCAGTCCCTCGCGGGGCAGGGATTATGGCTACACCTTC. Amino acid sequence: CASSPSRGRDYGYTF.

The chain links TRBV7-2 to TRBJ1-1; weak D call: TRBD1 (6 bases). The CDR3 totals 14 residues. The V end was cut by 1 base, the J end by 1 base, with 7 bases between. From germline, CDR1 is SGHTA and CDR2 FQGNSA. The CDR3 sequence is CASSLGQENTEAFF. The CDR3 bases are TGTGCCAGCAGCTTAGGACAGGAGAACACTGAAGCTTTCTTT.

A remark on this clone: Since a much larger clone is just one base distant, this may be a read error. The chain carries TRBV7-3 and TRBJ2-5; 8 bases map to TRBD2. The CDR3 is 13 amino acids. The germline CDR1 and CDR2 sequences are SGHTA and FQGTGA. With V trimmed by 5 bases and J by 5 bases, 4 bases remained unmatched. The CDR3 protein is CASSPGLGETQYF. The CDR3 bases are TGTGCCAGCAGCCCGGGACTAGGGGAGACCCAGTACTTC.

The CDR3 is CASRPQGAVLKVNTEAFF. The CDR3 DNA sequence: TGTGCCAGCAGACCTCAGGGGGCGGTTTTAAAGGTGAACACTGAAGCTTTCTTT. This chain links TRBV5-4 with TRBJ1-1; TRBD1 aligns across 8 bases. This CDR3 is 18 amino acids long. The junction had 15 bases not matched to a gene; V was cut back by 5 bases and J by 0 bases. CDR1 is SGHNT and CDR2 is YYREEE in the germline V gene (reference sequence).

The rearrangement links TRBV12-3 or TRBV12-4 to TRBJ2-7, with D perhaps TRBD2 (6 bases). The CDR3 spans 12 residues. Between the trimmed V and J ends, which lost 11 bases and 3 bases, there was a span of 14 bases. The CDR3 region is CASSSGYYEQYF. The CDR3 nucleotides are TGTGCCTCATCGAGCGGGTACTACGAGCAGTACTTC.

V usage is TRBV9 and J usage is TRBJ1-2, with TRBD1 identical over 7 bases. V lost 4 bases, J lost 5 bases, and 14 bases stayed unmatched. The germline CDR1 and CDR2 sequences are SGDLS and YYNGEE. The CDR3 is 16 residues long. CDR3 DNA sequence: TGTGCCAGCAGCCATATGGGACAGCCGTTCCCTTATGGCTACACCTTC. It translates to CASSHMGQPFPYGYTF.

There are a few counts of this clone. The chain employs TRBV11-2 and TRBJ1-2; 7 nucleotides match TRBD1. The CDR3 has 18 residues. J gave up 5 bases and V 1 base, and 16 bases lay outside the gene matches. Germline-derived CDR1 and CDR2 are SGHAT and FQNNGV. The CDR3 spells CASSLGFTGRGKMYGYTF. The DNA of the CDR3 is TGTGCCAGCAGCTTAGGGTTTACCGGCAGGGGGAAGATGTATGGCTACACCTTC.

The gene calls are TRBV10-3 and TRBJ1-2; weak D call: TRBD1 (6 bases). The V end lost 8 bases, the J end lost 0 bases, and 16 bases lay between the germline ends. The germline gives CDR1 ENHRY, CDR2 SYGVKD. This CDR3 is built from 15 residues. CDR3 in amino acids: CAIGDNREANYGYTF. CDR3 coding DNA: TGTGCCATCGGAGACAACAGGGAAGCTAACTATGGCTACACCTTC.